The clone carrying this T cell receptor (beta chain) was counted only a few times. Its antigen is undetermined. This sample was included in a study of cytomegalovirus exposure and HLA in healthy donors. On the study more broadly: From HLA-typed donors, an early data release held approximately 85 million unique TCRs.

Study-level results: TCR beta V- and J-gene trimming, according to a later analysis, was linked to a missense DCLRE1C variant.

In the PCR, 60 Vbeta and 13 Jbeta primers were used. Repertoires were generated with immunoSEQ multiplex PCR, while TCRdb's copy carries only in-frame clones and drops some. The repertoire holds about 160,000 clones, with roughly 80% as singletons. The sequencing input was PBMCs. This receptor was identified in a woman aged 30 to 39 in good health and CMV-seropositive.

The CDR3 loop reads CASSFRQGRTDTQYF. The CDR3, as DNA: TGTGCCAGCAGCTTTAGACAGGGGAGGACAGATACGCAGTATTTT. The chain recombines TRBV5-6 with TRBJ2-3, with 8 positions matching TRBD1. There are 15 residues in the CDR3. Per the germline V gene, CDR1 is SGHDT and CDR2 is YYEEEE. The trim removed 2 bases at V and 3 bases at J, leaving 5 bases unmatched.